These T cell receptor beta chains were read from a single sample in a study of response to subunit inactivated influenza vaccine. TCRdb reprocessed the RT-PCR reads with MiXCR, giving one entry per CDR3 protein. The table lists 500,000 to 600,000 distinct CDR3 sequences, approximately 13% of them singletons. Sequencing was performed on PBMCs from blood, taken 45 days after vaccination. These receptors all come from a man aged 45-65 years who received an inactivated influenza vaccine. The conserved cysteine and the conserved F or W are not part of the CDR3 here. The order of the fields is V gene, J gene, CDR3 protein.

>TRBV10-3|TRBJ1-1
AISAVQDRGNTEAF
>TRBV11-2|TRBJ1-3
ASSPEGRQGANSGNTIY
>TRBV11-2|TRBJ2-5
ASSLSQTYSGTQY
>TRBV3-1|TRBJ1-3
ASSQRGNALDGNTIY
>TRBV24-1|TRBJ1-5
ATISQVNQPQH
>TRBV29-1|TRBJ1-4
SAGIMRELF
>TRBV20-1|TRBJ2-1
SARGLAGRGNEQF
>TRBV29-1|TRBJ2-7
SVEDRYSYEQY
>TRBV20-1|TRBJ2-7
SARRIAGTGEQY
>TRBV4-3|TRBJ2-7
ASSQDRFGTGTYEQY
>TRBV27|TRBJ2-3
ASAPGRGSTDTQY
>TRBV15|TRBJ1-1
ATSGGQGSITEAF
>TRBV29-1|TRBJ2-7
SVEEGGGSYEQY
>TRBV27|TRBJ2-1
ASSLGTSGNNEQF
>TRBV20-1|TRBJ2-2
SAPLAGNTGELF
>TRBV10-3|TRBJ1-4
AIRAAEATNEKLF
>TRBV6-1|TRBJ1-1
ASRPSGGYTEAF
>TRBV3-1|TRBJ2-1
ASSRGLAYNEQF
>TRBV10-1|TRBJ2-1
ASLRASEKASYNEQF
>TRBV12-3/TRBV12-4|TRBJ2-1
ASTKDSGLAGGPEQF
>TRBV11-2|TRBJ2-5
ASSAIGGALETQY
>TRBV6-5|TRBJ1-6
ASSYELGLGKNSPLH
>TRBV12-3/TRBV12-4|TRBJ2-2
ASSFGQTNTGELF
>TRBV6-1|TRBJ1-1
ASIGFAGSPEAF
>TRBV12-3/TRBV12-4|TRBJ2-7
ASSLGDRAHEQY
>TRBV29-1|TRBJ2-5
SVGTPGETQY
>TRBV20-1|TRBJ2-1
SAREALSYNEQF
>TRBV4-3|TRBJ2-3
ASSQSRQGAADTQY
>TRBV5-6|TRBJ2-3
ASSPSGLRTDTQY
>TRBV3-1|TRBJ2-3
ASSQDWTSGRTGTDTQY
>TRBV24-1|TRBJ2-5
ATSDPRDNFGGQETQY
>TRBV7-3|TRBJ2-3
ASSLGGRVDTQY
>TRBV5-1|TRBJ2-1
ASSLGWNEQF
>TRBV20-1|TRBJ1-5
SARKGTFNQPQH
>TRBV5-6|TRBJ1-1
ASSLGLAVATEAF
>TRBV12-3/TRBV12-4|TRBJ1-1
ASSFQTEAF
>TRBV15|TRBJ2-3
ATSRGSGSSTDTQY
>TRBV4-1|TRBJ2-1
ASSQDANTYNEQF
>TRBV29-1|TRBJ2-7
SVSPGTGSVEQY
>TRBV5-6|TRBJ2-1
ASSLPPQQTTWF
>TRBV20-1|TRBJ1-2
SARVRDRRVVWGYT
>TRBV5-1|TRBJ2-7
ASSNAGGPYEQY
>TRBV11-2|TRBJ2-5
ASSLTGVGETQY
>TRBV6-6|TRBJ1-5
ASSYVGPAQH
>TRBV20-1|TRBJ2-1
SASWSWSVEQF
>TRBV28|TRBJ2-5
ASSDSRDRGTETQY
>TRBV12-3/TRBV12-4|TRBJ2-1
ASSWRVAGGYNEQF
>TRBV11-2|TRBJ2-2
ASSLSQAVGELF
>TRBV7-2|TRBJ2-1
ASSPGGLGSYNEQF
>TRBV7-2|TRBJ2-1
AIVGRGGYNEQF
>TRBV10-3|TRBJ1-4
AISESSGPEEKLF
>TRBV29-1|TRBJ2-3
SIYRADTQY
>TRBV20-1|TRBJ2-2
SARDVLATHTGELF
>TRBV7-2|TRBJ2-5
ASSLGVSETQY
>TRBV30|TRBJ2-1
AWGGFVDEQF
>TRBV7-2|TRBJ2-1
ASSPWTGAEVEQF
>TRBV29-1|TRBJ2-7
SVVKERGQYEQY
>TRBV3-1|TRBJ1-1
ASSQGGRQEPEAF
>TRBV15|TRBJ2-7
ATSRRQGEYEQY